The sequence of this T cell receptor beta chain was determined in a study of blood T cell repertoires in COVID-19. Study details: Samples came from the United States, Italy and Spain, spanning acute and convalescent COVID-19. PBMCs, B-cell-depleted T cells, or T cells provided the cDNA or gDNA that made up the material.

Original processing notes: Estimation of nucleated cell counts was performed using reference gene primer amplification. TCRdb's table, derived via immunoSEQ multiplex PCR, lists solely in-frame clones and lacks some. V and J calls plus clone size are reproduced from that table; the DNA served to infer D and trimming. The sample consists of 70,000 to 95,000 clones, 80% to 90% of them appearing once. CDR3 length equals 12 residues. Germline V gene sequence: CDR1 MNHEY, CDR2 SVGEGT. With V trimmed by 2 bases and J by 10 bases, 4 bases remained unmatched. The clonotype was recovered from a man aged 50 or older with COVID-19, enrolled during active disease. The rearrangement uses TRBV6-2 or TRBV6-3 and TRBJ1-2, with 7 bases lining up with TRBD1. The material sequenced was peripheral blood. This chain's CDR3 is CASSYHRGDYTF. Written as DNA, the CDR3 is TGTGCCAGCAGTTACCACAGGGGAGACTACACCTTC.